This TCR beta chain originates from a study of T cell repertoires in cytomegalovirus infection. Overall study results and limits: In two of eight donors, the top clonotype was HLA-C-restricted CMV-specific. The cumulative frequency of public TCR beta families identified carriers of CMV plus the relevant HLA.

TCRdb recomputed calls from the reads with MiXCR, one row per CDR3 protein. The sample lists around 530,000 distinct CDR3 sequences, 26% occurring once. A note on this clonotype: As yet, its antigen is unknown.

Germline assignment: CDR1 LNHDA and CDR2 SQIVND (reference sequence). CDR3 length: 15 amino acids. With 7 bases clipped from V and 2 bases from J, the junction kept 7 bases outside the gene matches. Sequenced sample: PBMCs. The V call is TRBV19, the J call TRBJ2-1; 8 bases line up with TRBD1. The origin of this receptor is a human donor in good health (CMV status not recorded). Some clones in this sample may be carry-over from other donors' samples. CDR3 sequence: CASIGQGGPYNEQFF. CDR3 coding DNA: TGTGCCAGTATTGGACAGGGAGGCCCCTACAATGAGCAGTTCTTC. Combining the CDR3 with reference TRBV19 and TRBJ2-1 gives the whole variable domain DGGITQSPKYLFRKEGQNVTLSCEQNLNHDAMYWYRQDPGQGLRLIYYSQIVNDFQKGDIAEGYSVSREKKESFPLTVTSAQKNPTAFYLCASIGQGGPYNEQFFGPGTRLTVL.